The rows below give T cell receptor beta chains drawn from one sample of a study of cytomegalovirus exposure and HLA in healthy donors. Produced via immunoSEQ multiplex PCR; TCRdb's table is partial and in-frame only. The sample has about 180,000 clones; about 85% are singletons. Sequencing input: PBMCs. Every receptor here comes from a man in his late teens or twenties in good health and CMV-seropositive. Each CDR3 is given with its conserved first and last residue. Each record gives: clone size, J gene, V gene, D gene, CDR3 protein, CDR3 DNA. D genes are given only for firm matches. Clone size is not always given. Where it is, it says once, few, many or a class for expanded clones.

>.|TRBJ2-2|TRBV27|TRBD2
CASKGGIHGELFF
TGTGCCAGCAAGGGAGGGATACACGGGGAGCTGTTTTTT
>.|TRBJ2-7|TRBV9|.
CASSVTPTKDYEQYF
TGTGCCAGCAGCGTAACTCCCACGAAAGACTACGAGCAGTACTTC
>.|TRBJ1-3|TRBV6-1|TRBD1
CASTDRASSGNTIYF
TGTGCCAGCACGGACAGGGCCTCCTCTGGAAACACCATATATTTT
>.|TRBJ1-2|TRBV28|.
CASHRDTNYGYTF
TGTGCCAGCCACAGAGATACTAACTATGGCTACACCTTC
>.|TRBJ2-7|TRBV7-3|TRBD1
CASSPGTGAYEQYF
TGTGCCAGCAGCCCCGGGACAGGGGCCTACGAGCAGTACTTC
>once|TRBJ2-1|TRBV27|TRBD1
CASTHRGQYNEQFF
TGTGCCAGCACCCACAGGGGGCAATACAATGAGCAGTTCTTC
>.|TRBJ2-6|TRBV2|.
CASRLGSSGANVLTF
TGTGCCAGCAGGCTCGGTTCCTCTGGGGCCAACGTCCTGACTTTC
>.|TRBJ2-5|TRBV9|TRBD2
CASSVAPGTSWETQYF
TGTGCCAGCAGCGTAGCCCCGGGGACTAGCTGGGAGACCCAGTACTTC
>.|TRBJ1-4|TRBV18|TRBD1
CASSPGLGGGLFF
TGTGCCAGCTCTCCCGGGCTAGGGGGCGGACTGTTTTTT
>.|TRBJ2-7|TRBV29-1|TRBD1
CSVAARTGAYEQYF
TGCAGCGTTGCTGCCCGGACAGGGGCCTACGAGCAGTACTTC
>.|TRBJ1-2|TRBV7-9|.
CASSQGGAYGYTF
TGTGCCAGCAGCCAGGGCGGGGCCTATGGCTACACCTTC
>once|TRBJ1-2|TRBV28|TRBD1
CASSTRGQDELYGYTF
TGTGCCAGCAGTACGAGGGGGCAAGACGAGCTCTATGGCTACACCTTC
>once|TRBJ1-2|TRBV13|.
CASSPGTNYGYTF
TGTGCCAGCAGTCCCGGGACTAACTATGGCTACACCTTC
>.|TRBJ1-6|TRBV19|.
CASSVQRSYNSPLHF
TGTGCCAGTAGTGTCCAGCGGTCCTATAATTCACCCCTCCACTTT
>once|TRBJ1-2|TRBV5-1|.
CASSLAPPENYGYTF
TGCGCCAGCAGCTTGGCGCCCCCCGAGAACTATGGCTACACCTTC
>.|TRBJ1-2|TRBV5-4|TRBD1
CASSWTGANYGYTF
TGTGCCAGCAGCTGGACAGGGGCGAACTATGGCTACACCTTC
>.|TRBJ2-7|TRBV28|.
CASSYELYEQYF
TGTGCCAGCAGCTACGAGCTCTACGAGCAGTACTTC
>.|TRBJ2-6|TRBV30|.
CAWSGTLLVRANVLTF
TGTGCCTGGAGTGGGACACTCCTTGTGAGGGCCAACGTCCTGACTTTC
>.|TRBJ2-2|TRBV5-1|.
CASSPLTAGSGGTGELFF
TGCGCCAGCAGCCCCTTAACGGCCGGGAGTGGGGGCACCGGGGAGCTGTTTTTT
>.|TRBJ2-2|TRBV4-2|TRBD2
CASSQEKAGEAGELFF
TGTGCCAGCAGCCAAGAGAAAGCGGGAGAGGCCGGGGAGCTGTTTTTT
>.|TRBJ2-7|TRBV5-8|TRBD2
CASSSYSGSSYEQYF
TGTGCCAGCAGCTCCTATAGCGGGAGTTCCTACGAGCAGTACTTC
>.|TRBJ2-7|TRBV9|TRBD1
CASSTYRGEQYF
TGTGCCAGCAGTACCTACAGGGGCGAGCAGTACTTC